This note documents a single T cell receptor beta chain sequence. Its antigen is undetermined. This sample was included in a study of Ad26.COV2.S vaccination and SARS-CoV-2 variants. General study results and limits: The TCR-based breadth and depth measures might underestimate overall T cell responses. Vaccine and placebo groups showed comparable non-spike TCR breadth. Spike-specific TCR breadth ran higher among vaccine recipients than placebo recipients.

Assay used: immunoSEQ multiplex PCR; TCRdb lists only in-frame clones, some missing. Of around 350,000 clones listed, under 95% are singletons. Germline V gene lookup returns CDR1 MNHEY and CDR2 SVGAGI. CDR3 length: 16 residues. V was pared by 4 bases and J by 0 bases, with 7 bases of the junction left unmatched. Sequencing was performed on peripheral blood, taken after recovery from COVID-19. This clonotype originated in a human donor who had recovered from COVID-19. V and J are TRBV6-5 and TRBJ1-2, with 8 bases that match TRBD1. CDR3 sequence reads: CASSSPGTGANYGYTF. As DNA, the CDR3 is TGTGCCAGCAGTTCCCCCGGGACAGGAGCTAACTATGGCTACACCTTC.